This is a list of T cell receptor beta chains from one sample in a study of cytomegalovirus exposure and HLA in healthy donors. Sequenced by immunoSEQ multiplex PCR; TCRdb stores in-frame clones only, minus some. This table has some 140,000 clones, roughly 80% appearing once. Input material: PBMCs. The receptors originated from a woman aged 40 to 50 in good health and CMV-seronegative. Each CDR3 is given with its conserved first and last residue. D genes are given only for firm matches. For some rows the clone size is stated as once, few or many, or as a class when expanded; others skip it.

j_gene: TRBJ2-1
abundance: -
v_gene: TRBV21-1
d_gene: -
CDR3aa: CASSPLKREENEQFF
CDR3nt: TGTGCCAGCAGCCCACTCAAGCGGGAGGAGAATGAGCAGTTCTTC

j_gene: TRBJ1-1
abundance: -
v_gene: TRBV5-1
d_gene: TRBD1
CDR3aa: CASSNGQGNTEAFF
CDR3nt: TGCGCCAGCAGCAACGGACAGGGGAACACTGAAGCTTTCTTT

j_gene: TRBJ2-7
abundance: -
v_gene: TRBV6-1
d_gene: -
CDR3aa: CASSVEASSYEQYF
CDR3nt: TGTGCCAGCAGTGTAGAGGCGAGCTCCTACGAGCAGTACTTC

j_gene: TRBJ2-3
abundance: -
v_gene: TRBV30
d_gene: -
CDR3aa: CAWRDGSADTQYF
CDR3nt: TGTGCCTGGAGAGACGGGAGTGCAGATACGCAGTATTTT

j_gene: TRBJ2-3
abundance: -
v_gene: TRBV6-6
d_gene: -
CDR3aa: CASSKDTQYF
CDR3nt: TGTGCCAGCAGCAAAGATACGCAGTATTTT

j_gene: TRBJ2-3
abundance: -
v_gene: TRBV2
d_gene: TRBD2
CDR3aa: CASPGGLAGDRTDTQYF
CDR3nt: TGTGCCAGCCCTGGAGGGCTAGCGGGGGATAGGACAGATACGCAGTATTTT

j_gene: TRBJ2-7
abundance: few
v_gene: TRBV6-5
d_gene: -
CDR3aa: CASSYSREQYF
CDR3nt: TGTGCCAGCAGTTACTCTAGAGAGCAGTACTTC

j_gene: TRBJ2-5
abundance: -
v_gene: TRBV11-2
d_gene: TRBD1
CDR3aa: CASSGTAQETQYF
CDR3nt: TGTGCCAGCTCCGGGACAGCTCAAGAGACCCAGTACTTC

j_gene: TRBJ2-1
abundance: -
v_gene: TRBV5-6
d_gene: TRBD2
CDR3aa: CASSPRSGRVYNEQFF
CDR3nt: TGTGCCAGCAGCCCACGGAGCGGGAGGGTATACAATGAGCAGTTCTTC

j_gene: TRBJ2-7
abundance: -
v_gene: TRBV10-3
d_gene: TRBD1
CDR3aa: CAITPQGVPYEQYF
CDR3nt: TGTGCCATCACTCCACAGGGGGTACCCTACGAGCAGTACTTC

j_gene: TRBJ1-1
abundance: -
v_gene: TRBV18
d_gene: -
CDR3aa: CASSGSRQEAFF
CDR3nt: TGTGCCAGCTCAGGGTCCCGACAAGAAGCTTTCTTT

j_gene: TRBJ1-1
abundance: -
v_gene: TRBV7-9
d_gene: TRBD1
CDR3aa: CASSFRDRVTEAFF
CDR3nt: TGTGCCAGCAGCTTCCGGGACAGGGTCACTGAAGCTTTCTTT

j_gene: TRBJ2-5
abundance: -
v_gene: TRBV29-1
d_gene: -
CDR3aa: CSVEFAIQETQYF
CDR3nt: TGCAGCGTTGAGTTCGCTATTCAAGAGACCCAGTACTTC

j_gene: TRBJ2-1
abundance: -
v_gene: TRBV29-1
d_gene: TRBD1
CDR3aa: CSVAGTVYNEQFF
CDR3nt: TGCAGCGTTGCTGGGACAGTCTACAATGAGCAGTTCTTC

j_gene: TRBJ2-7
abundance: -
v_gene: TRBV5-1
d_gene: -
CDR3aa: CASSSIATGGNEQYF
CDR3nt: TGCGCCAGCAGCAGTATCGCCACGGGGGGCAACGAGCAGTACTTC

j_gene: TRBJ1-2
abundance: -
v_gene: TRBV7-9
d_gene: -
CDR3aa: CASSFKGDERGYTF
CDR3nt: TGTGCCAGCAGCTTTAAGGGGGACGAGCGGGGCTACACCTTC

j_gene: TRBJ1-3
abundance: -
v_gene: TRBV27
d_gene: -
CDR3aa: CASSLIGDGNTIYF
CDR3nt: TGTGCCAGCAGTTTGATAGGAGACGGAAACACCATATATTTT

j_gene: TRBJ1-1
abundance: -
v_gene: TRBV6-6
d_gene: -
CDR3aa: CASTRGWGNTEAFF
CDR3nt: TGTGCCAGCACCCGAGGGTGGGGGAACACTGAAGCTTTCTTT

j_gene: TRBJ1-1
abundance: -
v_gene: TRBV5-1
d_gene: -
CDR3aa: CASSFGIGGKNTEAFF
CDR3nt: TGCGCCAGCAGCTTTGGTATTGGCGGCAAGAACACTGAAGCTTTCTTT

j_gene: TRBJ2-1
abundance: -
v_gene: TRBV6-5
d_gene: TRBD2
CDR3aa: CASSSGLAGSEQFF
CDR3nt: TGTGCCAGCAGTTCGGGACTAGCGGGGAGTGAGCAGTTCTTC

j_gene: TRBJ1-1
abundance: -
v_gene: TRBV4-2
d_gene: -
CDR3aa: CASSQDDVRVGTEAFF
CDR3nt: TGTGCCAGCAGCCAAGATGACGTCAGGGTTGGGACTGAAGCTTTCTTT

j_gene: TRBJ1-1
abundance: few
v_gene: TRBV29-1
d_gene: TRBD1
CDR3aa: CSGGTDYTEAFF
CDR3nt: TGCAGCGGCGGGACAGACTACACTGAAGCTTTCTTT

j_gene: TRBJ1-3
abundance: -
v_gene: TRBV6-1
d_gene: TRBD1
CDR3aa: CASSDSGGAGNTIYF
CDR3nt: TGTGCCAGCAGTGACTCAGGGGGCGCCGGAAACACCATATATTTT

j_gene: TRBJ1-1
abundance: few
v_gene: TRBV6-5
d_gene: TRBD1
CDR3aa: CASSQDRDWYTEAFF
CDR3nt: TGTGCCAGCAGTCAGGACAGGGACTGGTATACTGAAGCTTTCTTT

j_gene: TRBJ2-1
abundance: -
v_gene: TRBV7-6
d_gene: TRBD2
CDR3aa: CASSLGGAGGSYNEQFF
CDR3nt: TGTGCCAGCAGCTTAGGTGGAGCGGGAGGGTCCTACAATGAGCAGTTCTTC

j_gene: TRBJ1-2
abundance: -
v_gene: TRBV7-6
d_gene: -
CDR3aa: CASSLEPRGRSGYTF
CDR3nt: TGTGCCAGCAGCTTAGAGCCCCGAGGGCGATCTGGCTACACCTTC

j_gene: TRBJ2-5
abundance: -
v_gene: TRBV19
d_gene: TRBD1
CDR3aa: CASSSRTGGGETQYF
CDR3nt: TGTGCCAGTAGTTCGCGGACAGGGGGGGGAGAGACCCAGTACTTC

j_gene: TRBJ1-2
abundance: -
v_gene: TRBV19
d_gene: -
CDR3aa: CASSTGGGGFGYTF
CDR3nt: TGTGCCAGTAGTACTGGTGGAGGAGGGTTTGGCTACACCTTC

j_gene: TRBJ1-2
abundance: -
v_gene: TRBV7-8
d_gene: TRBD1
CDR3aa: CASSFRAPTGTGGEGNYGYTF
CDR3nt: TGTGCCAGCAGCTTCCGGGCGCCAACCGGGACAGGGGGCGAAGGAAACTATGGCTACACCTTC

j_gene: TRBJ2-2
abundance: -
v_gene: TRBV9
d_gene: TRBD2
CDR3aa: CASSYRRGAGELFF
CDR3nt: TGTGCCAGCAGTTATCGGCGGGGGGCCGGGGAGCTGTTTTTT

j_gene: TRBJ2-7
abundance: -
v_gene: TRBV7-2
d_gene: TRBD1
CDR3aa: CASSTGGWYEQYF
CDR3nt: TGTGCCAGCAGCACAGGGGGCTGGTACGAGCAGTACTTC

j_gene: TRBJ1-4
abundance: -
v_gene: TRBV9
d_gene: TRBD1
CDR3aa: CASSPDRGRVGEKLFF
CDR3nt: TGTGCCAGCAGCCCCGACAGGGGGCGCGTGGGTGAAAAACTGTTTTTT

j_gene: TRBJ1-2
abundance: -
v_gene: TRBV5-6
d_gene: TRBD1
CDR3aa: CASSLAVGTGGGYGYTF
CDR3nt: TGTGCCAGCAGCTTGGCGGTCGGGACAGGGGGCGGCTATGGCTACACCTTC

j_gene: TRBJ1-2
abundance: -
v_gene: TRBV29-1
d_gene: TRBD1
CDR3aa: CSVLPGQNYGYTF
CDR3nt: TGCAGCGTTCTACCGGGACAGAACTATGGCTACACCTTC

j_gene: TRBJ2-5
abundance: -
v_gene: TRBV29-1
d_gene: -
CDR3aa: CSVSSQTLLETQYF
CDR3nt: TGCAGCGTTTCCTCTCAGACTCTCCTAGAGACCCAGTACTTC

j_gene: TRBJ2-3
abundance: -
v_gene: TRBV9
d_gene: TRBD2
CDR3aa: CASSVFGTSGGALTDTQYF
CDR3nt: TGTGCCAGCAGCGTATTCGGGACTAGCGGGGGGGCGTTGACAGATACGCAGTATTTT

j_gene: TRBJ2-7
abundance: -
v_gene: TRBV5-1
d_gene: -
CDR3aa: CASSWQGPEQYF
CDR3nt: TGCGCCAGCAGCTGGCAGGGGCCCGAGCAGTACTTC

j_gene: TRBJ2-1
abundance: -
v_gene: TRBV29-1
d_gene: TRBD1
CDR3aa: CSAGRTGNEQFF
CDR3nt: TGCAGCGCCGGAAGGACAGGTAATGAGCAGTTCTTC

j_gene: TRBJ2-7
abundance: few
v_gene: TRBV27
d_gene: -
CDR3aa: CASSFQGNSYEQYF
CDR3nt: TGTGCCAGCAGTTTCCAGGGGAACTCCTACGAGCAGTACTTC

j_gene: TRBJ2-7
abundance: -
v_gene: TRBV7-6
d_gene: -
CDR3aa: CASSLDLSGEQYF
CDR3nt: TGTGCCAGCAGCTTAGACCTAAGCGGGGAGCAGTACTTC

j_gene: TRBJ2-1
abundance: -
v_gene: TRBV6-4
d_gene: -
CDR3aa: CASRMTANNEQFF
CDR3nt: TGTGCCAGTCGTATGACAGCCAACAATGAGCAGTTCTTC

j_gene: TRBJ2-7
abundance: -
v_gene: TRBV10-3
d_gene: -
CDR3aa: CAISEPGQGSSYEQYF
CDR3nt: TGTGCCATCAGTGAGCCCGGGCAGGGTAGCTCCTACGAGCAGTACTTC

j_gene: TRBJ2-1
abundance: -
v_gene: TRBV27
d_gene: TRBD1
CDR3aa: CASSSTGKGYNEQFF
CDR3nt: TGTGCCAGCAGTTCGACAGGGAAGGGGTACAATGAGCAGTTCTTC

j_gene: TRBJ1-4
abundance: -
v_gene: TRBV19
d_gene: TRBD1
CDR3aa: CASSATGGTGEKLFF
CDR3nt: TGTGCCAGTAGTGCGACAGGGGGCACGGGGGAAAAACTGTTTTTT

j_gene: TRBJ1-1
abundance: -
v_gene: TRBV18
d_gene: TRBD1
CDR3aa: CASSPEGADLTEAFF
CDR3nt: TGTGCCAGCTCACCAGAGGGGGCCGACCTCACTGAAGCTTTCTTT

j_gene: TRBJ2-1
abundance: -
v_gene: TRBV5-6
d_gene: -
CDR3aa: CASSLTGWDGNEQFF
CDR3nt: TGTGCCAGCAGCTTGACAGGGTGGGATGGCAATGAGCAGTTCTTC

j_gene: TRBJ2-7
abundance: -
v_gene: TRBV1
d_gene: -
CDR3aa: CTSSQDRTGTAPLLASAYEQYF
CDR3nt: TGCACCAGCAGCCAAGACAGAACGGGGACAGCTCCCTTATTAGCCTCAGCCTACGAGCAGTACTTC

j_gene: TRBJ1-1
abundance: once
v_gene: TRBV11-3
d_gene: -
CDR3aa: CASSSTPNTEAFF
CDR3nt: TGTGCCAGCAGCTCGACACCGAACACTGAAGCTTTCTTT

j_gene: TRBJ2-3
abundance: -
v_gene: TRBV5-1
d_gene: -
CDR3aa: CASSLDTTGGGTDTQYF
CDR3nt: TGCGCCAGCAGCTTGGATACCACAGGGGGGGGTACAGATACGCAGTATTTT

j_gene: TRBJ2-1
abundance: -
v_gene: TRBV27
d_gene: TRBD1
CDR3aa: CASSLRQGTNEQFF
CDR3nt: TGTGCCAGCAGTTTGAGACAGGGGACAAATGAGCAGTTCTTC

j_gene: TRBJ2-7
abundance: -
v_gene: TRBV30
d_gene: TRBD1
CDR3aa: CAWSRTGLYEQYF
CDR3nt: TGTGCCTGGTCCCGGACAGGACTCTACGAGCAGTACTTC

j_gene: TRBJ1-4
abundance: once
v_gene: TRBV5-1
d_gene: -
CDR3aa: CASSLVGATNEKLFF
CDR3nt: TGCGCCAGCAGCTTGGTGGGAGCAACTAATGAAAAACTGTTTTTT

j_gene: TRBJ1-2
abundance: -
v_gene: TRBV5-6
d_gene: -
CDR3aa: CASSYTGFNYGYTF
CDR3nt: TGTGCCAGCAGTTACACAGGGTTTAACTATGGCTACACCTTC

j_gene: TRBJ2-5
abundance: -
v_gene: TRBV29-1
d_gene: -
CDR3aa: CSVGQQETQYF
CDR3nt: TGCAGCGTTGGCCAGCAAGAGACCCAGTACTTC

j_gene: TRBJ2-4
abundance: few
v_gene: TRBV5-6
d_gene: TRBD2
CDR3aa: CASRPGLAGKNIQYF
CDR3nt: TGTGCCAGCAGACCGGGACTAGCGGGGAAAAACATTCAGTACTTC